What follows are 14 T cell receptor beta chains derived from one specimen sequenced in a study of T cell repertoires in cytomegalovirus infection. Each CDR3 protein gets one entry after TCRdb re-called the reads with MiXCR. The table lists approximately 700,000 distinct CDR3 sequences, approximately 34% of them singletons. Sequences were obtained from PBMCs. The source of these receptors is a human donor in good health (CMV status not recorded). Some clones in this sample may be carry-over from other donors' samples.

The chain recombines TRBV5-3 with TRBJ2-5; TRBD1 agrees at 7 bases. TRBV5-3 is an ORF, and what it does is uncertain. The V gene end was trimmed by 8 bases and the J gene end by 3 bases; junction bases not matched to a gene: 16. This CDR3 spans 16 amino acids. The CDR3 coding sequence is TGTGCCAGCAGCCCAGGAAACCGGGACAGCGAAGAGACCCAGTACTTC. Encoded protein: CASSPGNRDSEETQYF.

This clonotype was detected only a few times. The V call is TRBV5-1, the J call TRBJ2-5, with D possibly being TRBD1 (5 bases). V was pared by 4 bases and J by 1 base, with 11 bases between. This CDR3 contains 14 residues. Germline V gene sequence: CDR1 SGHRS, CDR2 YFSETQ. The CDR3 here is CASSPDSSQETQYF. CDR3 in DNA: TGCGCCAGCAGCCCCGACAGCTCCCAAGAGACCCAGTACTTC.

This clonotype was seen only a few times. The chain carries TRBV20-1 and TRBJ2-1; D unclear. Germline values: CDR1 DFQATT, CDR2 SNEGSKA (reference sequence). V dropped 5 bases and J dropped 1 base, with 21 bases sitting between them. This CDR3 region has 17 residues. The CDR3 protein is CSASIRWSAQSYNEQFF. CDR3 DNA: TGCAGTGCTTCGATTAGGTGGTCGGCACAGTCCTACAATGAGCAGTTCTTC.

CDR3 loop: CASISGFNQPQHF. The CDR3 coding sequence is TGTGCCAGCATTTCCGGGTTCAATCAGCCCCAGCATTTT. The V and J genes are TRBV2 and TRBJ1-5; D remains ambiguous. V was trimmed by 7 bases and J by 3 bases, leaving 10 bases between them. The CDR3 loop spans 13 amino acids. The V gene's germline CDR1 is SNHLY and CDR2 FYNNEI.

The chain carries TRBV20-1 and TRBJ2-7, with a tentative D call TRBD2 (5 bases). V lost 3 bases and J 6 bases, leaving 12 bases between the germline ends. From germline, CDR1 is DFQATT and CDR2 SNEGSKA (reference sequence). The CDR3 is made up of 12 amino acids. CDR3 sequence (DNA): TGCAGTGCTAGGGACTCTCTGGGCGAGCAGTACTTC. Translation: CSARDSLGEQYF.

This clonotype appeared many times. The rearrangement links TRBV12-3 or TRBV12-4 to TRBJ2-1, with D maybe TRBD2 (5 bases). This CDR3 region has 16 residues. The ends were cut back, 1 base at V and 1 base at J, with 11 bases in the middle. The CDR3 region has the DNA TGTGCCAGCAGTTTAGGAGGGAGTATATCCTACAATGAGCAGTTCTTC. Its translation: CASSLGGSISYNEQFF.

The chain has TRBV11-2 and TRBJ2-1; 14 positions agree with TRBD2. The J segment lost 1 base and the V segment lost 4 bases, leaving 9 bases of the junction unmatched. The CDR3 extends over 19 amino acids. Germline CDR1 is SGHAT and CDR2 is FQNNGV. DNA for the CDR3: TGTGCCAGCAGCTACCGACTAGCGGGGGGGCTCACGTCCTACAATGAGCAGTTCTTC. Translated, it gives CASSYRLAGGLTSYNEQFF.

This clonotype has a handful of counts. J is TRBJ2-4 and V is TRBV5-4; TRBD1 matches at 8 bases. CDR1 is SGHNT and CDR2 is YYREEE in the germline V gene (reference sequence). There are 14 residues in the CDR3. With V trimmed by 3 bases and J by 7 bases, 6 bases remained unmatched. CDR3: CASSYGQGDNIQYF. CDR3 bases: TGTGCCAGCAGCTACGGACAGGGCGACAACATTCAGTACTTC. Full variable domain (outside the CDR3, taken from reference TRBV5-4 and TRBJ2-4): ETGVTQSPTHLIKTRGQQVTLRCSSQSGHNTVSWYQQALGQGPQFIFQYYREEENGRGNFPPRFSGLQFPNYSSELNVNALELDDSALYLCASSYGQGDNIQYFGAGTRLSVL.

The CDR3: CASSSPPLAGVTDTQYF. DNA of the CDR3: TGTGCCAGCAGCTCACCTCCCCTAGCGGGGGTCACAGATACGCAGTATTTT. The V gene is TRBV28, the J gene TRBJ2-3; 10 bases are a match to TRBD2. CDR3 length: 17 amino acids. J gave up 2 bases and V 6 bases, and 11 bases lay outside the gene matches. Germline values: CDR1 MDHEN, CDR2 SYDVKM.

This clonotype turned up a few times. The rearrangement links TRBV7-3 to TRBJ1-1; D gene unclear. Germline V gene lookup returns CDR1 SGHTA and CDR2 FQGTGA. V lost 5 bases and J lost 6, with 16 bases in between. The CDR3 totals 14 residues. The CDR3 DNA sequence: TGTGCCAGCAGCCCTTCAATGGGGAATGCTGAAGCTTTCTTT. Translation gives CASSPSMGNAEAFF.

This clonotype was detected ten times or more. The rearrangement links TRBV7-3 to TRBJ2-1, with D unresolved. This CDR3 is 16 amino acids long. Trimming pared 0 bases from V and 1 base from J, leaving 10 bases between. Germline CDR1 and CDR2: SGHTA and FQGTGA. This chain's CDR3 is CASSLTFVGSYNEQFF. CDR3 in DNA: TGTGCCAGCAGCTTAACGTTTGTGGGGTCCTACAATGAGCAGTTCTTC.

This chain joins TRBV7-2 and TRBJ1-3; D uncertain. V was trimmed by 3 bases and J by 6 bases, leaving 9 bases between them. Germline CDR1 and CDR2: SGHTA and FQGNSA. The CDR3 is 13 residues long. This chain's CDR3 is CASSLYRLNTIYF. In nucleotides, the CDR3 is TGTGCCAGCAGCTTGTACAGACTAAACACCATATATTTT.

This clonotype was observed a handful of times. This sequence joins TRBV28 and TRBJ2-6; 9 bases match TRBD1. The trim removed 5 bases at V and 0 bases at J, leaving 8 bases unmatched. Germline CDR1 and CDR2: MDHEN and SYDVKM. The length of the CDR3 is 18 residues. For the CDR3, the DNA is TGTGCCAGCAGTGACGGCGGGACAGGGTACTCTGGGGCCAACGTCCTGACTTTC. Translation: CASSDGGTGYSGANVLTF.

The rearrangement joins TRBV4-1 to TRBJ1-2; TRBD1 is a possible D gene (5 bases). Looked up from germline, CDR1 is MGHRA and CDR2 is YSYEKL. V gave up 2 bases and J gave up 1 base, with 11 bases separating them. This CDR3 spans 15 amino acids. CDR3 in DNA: TGCGCCAGCAGCCAAACCCTGGGGGTTAACTATGGCTACACCTTC. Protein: CASSQTLGVNYGYTF.